This TCR beta chain appears in the sequencing data of a study of Ad26.COV2.S vaccination and SARS-CoV-2 variants. Study findings and constraints: Post-vaccination breadth of spike-specific CD8+ and CD4+ T cell responses was reportedly substantial.

In germline, CDR1 is GTSNPN, CDR2 SVGIG (reference sequence). The CDR3 loop spans 15 amino acids. V was shortened by 0 bases and J by 2 bases, with 12 bases between the two germline ends. In regard to this clone: Antigen: not known.

Treatment described: some 20 received Ad26.COV2.S at low or high dose, single or two shots; about 5 received placebo; per-sample allocation not given. Sampling happened 63 days after the first vaccine or placebo injection. At a Boston site, the person donating was an adult of 18-55 years. TCRdb keeps only in-frame clones here, not all; method: immunoSEQ multiplex PCR. This sample yields 350,000 to 500,000 clones, of which 80% to 95% are seen a single time; roughly 3.9% belongs to the top ten. The V gene is TRBV30, the J gene TRBJ2-3; the D is unclear. The sample in question was peripheral blood, obtained in a trial of Ad26.COV2.S vaccine versus placebo. This TCR was sampled from a person between 18 and 65 years old who received the Ad26.COV2.S COVID-19 vaccine or a placebo. CDR3 protein: CAWSVLRRYTDTQYF. The CDR3 DNA reads TGTGCCTGGAGTGTACTGCGGCGCTACACAGATACGCAGTATTTT.